What follows describes a single T cell receptor beta chain. The target antigen is unknown. MiXCR, applied by TCRdb to the RT-PCR reads, yields one record per CDR3 protein. This sample has 650,000 to 800,000 distinct CDR3 sequences, with approximately 15% found just once. The sample belongs to a study of response to subunit inactivated influenza vaccine. General study findings and limits: With each seasonal influenza vaccination, the authors suggested, few new T cells are recruited.

Trimming removed 4 bases from V and 6 bases from J; junction bases left unmatched: 18. This CDR3 contains 18 residues. From germline, CDR1 is DFQATT and CDR2 SNEGSKA (reference sequence). The chain is built from TRBV20-1 and TRBJ2-1; 10 bases map to TRBD2. This sequence was found in a man between 50 and 59 years old who received an inactivated influenza vaccine. This material consisted of PBMCs from blood, taken around two weeks before vaccination. CDR3 nucleotide sequence: TGCAGTGCTACCGACCATGAGCGGGAGGGGCGACGGATCAATGAGCAGTTCTTC. Its translation is CSATDHEREGRRINEQFF.